The entry below describes one T cell receptor (beta chain). Its target is unknown. The data originate from a study of shared clonotypes between healthy human individuals. Original handling: Filtering was not the same, since immunoSEQ gave junction-only sequences without quality scores. Using immunoSEQ multiplex PCR, the repertoire was profiled, and TCRdb retains in-frame clones only, with some absent. Clone size and the V and J calls come from that table; the DNA yielded D and trimming. The data hold over a million clones, with roughly 80% observed a single time. The germline gives CDR1 MNHNS, CDR2 SASEGT. The V and J ends lost 3 bases and 0 bases, in that order; junction bases with no gene match: 4. CDR3 length: 15 amino acids. Findings and limits, study-wide: Clonotypes which were not shared had lower generation probabilities than clonotypes that all four donors shared. Roughly 5% of naive CD4 clonotypes were shared across several donors. Deeper or shallower sequencing was expected to change how clonotypes are shared among donors.

Material for sequencing was memory CD4+ T cells sorted from blood. Subset indicated: CD45RA-negative fraction. The sequence came from a man aged 18 to 30 in good health. V is TRBV6-1 and J is TRBJ1-2; 7 nucleotides agree with TRBD1. CDR3: CASSELTGPNYGYTF. The CDR3 DNA is TGTGCCAGCAGTGAGTTGACAGGGCCTAACTATGGCTACACCTTC.